The 3 T cell receptor beta chains given below trace back to one sample, sequenced in a study of beta chain features in type 1 diabetes. Whole-study results and caveats: Shortening that was moderate but significant affected the TCRB CDR3s of Type 1 diabetes patients in all four CD4+ subsets.

No antigens are known for them. The authors reverse transcribed all of the isolated RNA, so sequencing captured expressed TCRB transcripts. Sequenced by immunoSEQ multiplex PCR; TCRdb stores in-frame clones only, minus some. The table includes about 280,000 clones, 15% detected once. The sample was naive CD4+ T cells from blood. The receptor source for this set is a young man with type 1 diabetes.

This clone was counted only a few times. V and J are TRBV5-1 and TRBJ2-7, with D possibly TRBD2 on 6 matching bases. Trimming stripped 5 bases from V and 4 bases from J, with 16 bases between. The length of the CDR3 is 14 residues. The germline V gene encodes CDR1 SGHRS and CDR2 YFSETQ. CDR3 amino acids: CASRPGTLIYEQYF. The CDR3 DNA follows: TGCGCCAGCAGGCCCGGGACTCTTATTTACGAGCAGTACTTC.

This rearrangement joins TRBV30 to TRBJ1-2; the match to TRBD1 covers 8 bases. Looked up from germline, CDR1 is GTSNPN and CDR2 is SVGIG (reference sequence). The V segment lost 4 bases and the J segment 7 bases; nucleotides outside the gene matches: 8. CDR3 size: 13 residues. The CDR3 sequence is CAWTRGTGGGYTF. CDR3 DNA: TGTGCCTGGACCCGAGGGACAGGAGGTGGCTACACCTTC.

There are a few counts of this clone. CDR3 in DNA: TGTGCCCACCACGGTGGAGGGTTAAATGAAAAACTGTTTTTT. Translating gives CAHHGGGLNEKLFF. The J gene is TRBJ1-4, the V gene TRBV30, with D unresolved. V was trimmed by 8 bases and J by 5 bases, leaving 18 bases between them. The CDR3 runs to 14 residues. Per germline, CDR1 GTSNPN and CDR2 SVGIG (reference sequence). Full variable domain (outside the CDR3, taken from reference TRBV30 and TRBJ1-4): SQTIHQWPATLVQPVGSPLSLECTVEGTSNPNLYWYRQAAGRGLQLLFYSVGIGQISSEVPQNLSASRPQDRQFILSSKKLLLSDSGFYLCAHHGGGLNEKLFFGSGTQLSVL.